The entry that follows covers one TCR beta chain sequence. The target antigen is unknown. This sample was taken from a study of Ad26.COV2.S vaccination and SARS-CoV-2 variants. General observations from the study: The study found higher spike-specific TCR breadth in vaccine than placebo recipients. Breadth measured for non-spike TCRs was similar across vaccine and placebo recipients.

Treatment defined: some 20 received Ad26.COV2.S at low or high dose, single or two shots; 5 received placebo; per-sample allocation not given. Day 63 following the first vaccine or placebo injection was when the samples were taken. The donor was a Boston adult aged 18-55 years. Profiling relied on immunoSEQ multiplex PCR, and the TCRdb table lists in-frame clones only, not all of them. The sample carries about 400,000 clones, 89% recorded once. This CDR3 contains 14 residues. Trimming removed 5 bases at V and 11 bases at J, with 20 bases between. Looked up from germline, CDR1 is LNHDA and CDR2 is SQIVND (reference sequence).

The clonotype originates from a person aged 18-60 years who received the Ad26.COV2.S COVID-19 vaccine or a placebo. The sequencing used peripheral blood, collected in a trial of Ad26.COV2.S vaccine versus placebo. The chain recombines TRBV19 with TRBJ2-3; D is perhaps TRBD2 (6 bases). The chain's CDR3 is CASSDTTRSGEQYF. Written as DNA, the CDR3 is TGTGCCAGTAGTGACACCACTAGGTCGGGGGAGCAGTATTTT.